Listed here is a single TCR beta chain. This sample is drawn from a study of T cell clones after liver transplantation. Only in-frame clones appear in the TCRdb table, and some are missing; sequencing was by immunoSEQ multiplex PCR. This sample has tens of thousands of clones, with over 85% found just once. The V gene's germline CDR1 is LNHDA and CDR2 SQIVND (reference sequence). Trimming took 5 bases from V and 4 from J, leaving 14 bases between them. This CDR3 contains 15 residues. This specimen was CD4+ T cells from blood, taken before liver transplant. This TCR derives from a human donor who received a liver transplant. The chain carries TRBV19 and TRBJ1-4; D may be TRBD1 (6 bases). The CDR3 sequence: CASSYRQANNEKLFF. The CDR3, as DNA: TGTGCCAGTAGTTACCGACAGGCCAATAATGAAAAACTGTTTTTT.